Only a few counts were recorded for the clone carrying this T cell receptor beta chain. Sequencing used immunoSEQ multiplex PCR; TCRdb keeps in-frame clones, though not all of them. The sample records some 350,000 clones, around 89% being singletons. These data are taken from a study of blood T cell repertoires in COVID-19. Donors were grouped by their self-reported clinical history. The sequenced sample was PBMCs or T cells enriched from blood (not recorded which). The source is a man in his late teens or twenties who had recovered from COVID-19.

The DNA of the CDR3 is TGTGCCAGCAGCCCTGTGGCGGGAGTGGTGCAAAATGAGCAGTTCTTC. Its translation is CASSPVAGVVQNEQFF. The chain is built from TRBV11-2 and TRBJ2-1; 7 bases are a match to TRBD2. CDR3 length: 16 amino acids. CDR1 and CDR2 from the germline V gene are SGHAT and FQNNGV. The V segment lost 5 bases and the J segment 7 bases; nucleotides outside the gene matches: 14.